These 9 T cell receptor beta chains came from one sample sequenced in a study of blood T cell repertoires in COVID-19. TCRdb's table, derived via immunoSEQ multiplex PCR, lists solely in-frame clones and lacks some. Among over 150,000 clones, more than 65% were seen once, and the ten largest hold about 13%. The sample was peripheral blood. The receptors stem from a human donor in a cohort sampled during active COVID-19.

The CDR3 loop reads CASSGHRSGANVLTF. In DNA form, the CDR3 reads TGTGCCAGCAGTGGGCACCGCTCTGGGGCCAACGTCCTGACTTTC. The chain is built from TRBV2 and TRBJ2-6; no reliable D call. Deletions cut 4 bases from V and 0 bases from J, with 7 bases between. The CDR3 consists of 15 residues. Germline V gene data show CDR1 as SNHLY and CDR2 as FYNNEI.

The chain is built from TRBV7-9 and TRBJ1-2; the D gene is possibly TRBD1 (5 bases). Per the germline V gene, CDR1 is SEHNR and CDR2 is FQNEAQ (reference sequence). V lost 1 base to trimming and J lost 7 bases, with 7 bases between them. CDR3 length: 12 residues. The CDR3 sequence: CASSLDTGGYTF. CDR3 DNA: TGTGCCAGCAGCTTAGACACAGGTGGCTACACCTTC.

The chain carries TRBV2 and TRBJ1-2; D call uncertain. Germline V gives CDR1 SNHLY, CDR2 FYNNEI. Trimming shortened V by 7 bases and J by 0 bases, and 15 bases separated the two germline ends. This CDR3 is built from 15 residues. Written as DNA, the CDR3 is TGTGCCAGCACAAAGCAGTCGGGGTCTAACTATGGCTACACCTTC. It translates to CASTKQSGSNYGYTF.

V and J are TRBV5-1 and TRBJ2-5; D not resolved. V was clipped by 3 bases and J by 6 bases, with 6 bases between them. The CDR3 runs to 11 residues. Germline CDR1 reads SGHRS; CDR2 reads YFSETQ. The CDR3 loop is CASSWQKTQYF. CDR3 in DNA: TGCGCCAGCAGCTGGCAGAAGACCCAGTACTTC.

The genes are TRBV4-2 and TRBJ2-7; 8 bases line up with TRBD2. Germline lookup yields CDR1 LGHNA and CDR2 YNFKEQ. The CDR3 is made up of 16 amino acids. The V gene end was trimmed by 5 bases and the J gene end by 0 bases; junction bases not matched to a gene: 9. The CDR3 DNA follows: TGTGCCAGCAGCTCACGGGGGGGCGGGGACTCCTACGAGCAGTACTTC. This gives the protein CASSSRGGGDSYEQYF.

The chain carries TRBV7-9 and TRBJ2-1, with D unclear. V was trimmed by 5 bases and J by 8 bases, leaving 10 bases between them. CDR1 and CDR2 (germline): SEHNR, FQNEAQ (reference sequence). The CDR3 is 12 residues long. The CDR3 protein is CASSPPRDEQFF. In nucleotides, the CDR3 is TGTGCCAGCAGCCCGCCTCGGGATGAGCAGTTCTTC.

The chain links TRBV23-1 to TRBJ2-2, with TRBD2 matching 8 bases. TRBV23-1 is marked as an open reading frame, function uncertain. V was clipped by 0 bases and J by 2 bases; unmatched bases: 5. This CDR3 has 17 amino acids. The CDR3 loop reads CASSQSWREDNTGELFF. DNA for the CDR3: TGCGCCAGCAGTCAATCGTGGCGGGAGGACAACACCGGGGAGCTGTTTTTT.

The chain joins TRBV25-1 to TRBJ2-5; maybe TRBD1 (6 bases). The germline gives CDR1 MGHDK, CDR2 SYGVNS. The CDR3 spans 14 residues. V was shortened by 7 bases and J by 5 bases, with 17 bases between the two germline ends. The CDR3 DNA reads as TGTGCCAGCACCTCACCCCAGGGGTGGGAGACCCAGTACTTC. It codes for CASTSPQGWETQYF. The full variable domain, with the rest looked up from reference TRBV25-1 and TRBJ2-5, is EADIYQTPRYLVIGTGKKITLECSQTMGHDKMYWYQQDPGMELHLIHYSYGVNSTEKGDLSSESTVSRIRTEHFPLTLESARPSHTSQYLCASTSPQGWETQYFGPGTRLLVL.

This chain connects TRBV7-9 to TRBJ2-7; no firm D call. The CDR3 contains 14 residues. Germline assignment: CDR1 SEHNR and CDR2 FQNEAQ (reference sequence). The V end was cut by 7 bases, the J end by 9 bases, with 22 bases between. This CDR3 is CASTPLYGPAAQYF. CDR3 nucleotides: TGTGCCAGCACCCCGCTTTATGGGCCCGCCGCGCAGTACTTC.